The 23 T cell receptor beta chains presented below share a single source sample, sequenced in a study of cytomegalovirus exposure and HLA in healthy donors. This PCR relied on a set of 60 Vbeta primers and 13 Jbeta primers. Sequencing used immunoSEQ multiplex PCR; TCRdb keeps in-frame clones, though not all of them. The sample includes 110,000 to 150,000 clones. The material sequenced was PBMCs. Every receptor here comes from a male donor in good health and CMV-seronegative.

The genes are TRBV19 and TRBJ1-5; weak D call: TRBD1 (6 bases). The CDR3 extends over 16 amino acids. Per the germline V gene, CDR1 is LNHDA and CDR2 is SQIVND (reference sequence). V was pared by 1 base and J by 0 bases, with 10 bases between. The CDR3 DNA follows: TGTGCCAGTAGTATAGTAGGGGGGGGTAGCAATCAGCCCCAGCATTTT. Its translation is CASSIVGGGSNQPQHF.

The rearrangement joins TRBV14 to TRBJ2-7; 10 bases fit TRBD2. Germline V lookup: CDR1 SGHDN, CDR2 FVKESK. This CDR3 comprises 16 residues. After removal of 5 bases from V and 3 bases from J, the junction contained 10 bases not matched to a gene. DNA for the CDR3: TGTGCCAGCAGCTCAAGAAGCGCTAGCGGGGGCTACGAGCAGTACTTC. This gives the protein CASSSRSASGGYEQYF.

The V and J genes are TRBV2 and TRBJ2-1; no firm D call. The CDR3 loop spans 13 amino acids. Trimming took off 9 bases at V and 7 bases at J, with 16 bases between the two ends. Per germline, CDR1 SNHLY and CDR2 FYNNEI. CDR3 loop: CASRDDWKNEQFF. CDR3 DNA sequence: TGTGCCAGTCGTGATGACTGGAAGAATGAGCAGTTCTTC. Complete variable domain (other parts from reference TRBV2 and TRBJ2-1): EPEVTQTPSHQVTQMGQEVILRCVPISNHLYFYWYRQILGQKVEFLVSFYNNEISEKSEIFDDQFSVERPDGSNFTLKIRSTKLEDSAMYFCASRDDWKNEQFFGPGTRLTVL.

This chain connects TRBV2 to TRBJ2-5, with 15 nucleotides matching TRBD2. CDR1 is SNHLY, CDR2 FYNNEI, per germline. With V trimmed by 8 bases and J by 2 bases, 3 bases remained unmatched. CDR3 length equals 15 residues. CDR3 nucleotides: TGTGCCAGCGGGACTAGCGGGAGGTCACAAGAGACCCAGTACTTC. This gives the protein CASGTSGRSQETQYF.

The J gene is TRBJ1-2, the V gene TRBV30; 7 nucleotides agree with TRBD1. Germline CDR1 reads GTSNPN; CDR2 reads SVGIG (reference sequence). V lost 0 bases and J lost 4; bases outside the gene matches: 14. The CDR3 spans 17 residues. Here the CDR3 DNA reads TGTGCCTGGAGTGTAGGGGGCGAGCGTCGGGGTAGCTATGGCTACACCTTC. It translates to CAWSVGGERRGSYGYTF.

Comment on this clone: Other nucleotide sequences from this sample produce the same CDR3. This chain uses TRBV9 with TRBJ1-3, with unresolved D. V was pared by 0 bases and J by 1 base, with 5 bases between. Germline values: CDR1 SGDLS, CDR2 YYNGEE. This CDR3 is built from 14 residues. The CDR3 sequence is CASSVAGSGNTIYF. CDR3 in DNA: TGTGCCAGCAGCGTAGCGGGGTCTGGAAACACCATATATTTT.

The chain carries TRBV6-5 and TRBJ2-7, with D tentatively TRBD1 (6 bases). With 2 bases removed from V and 2 bases from J, the gap between germline ends came to 7 bases. CDR3 length: 13 amino acids. Germline loops: CDR1 MNHEY, CDR2 SVGAGI. The CDR3 DNA sequence: TGTGCCAGCAGTTACCAGGGGACCTACGAGCAGTACTTC. It specifies CASSYQGTYEQYF.

The V call is TRBV29-1, the J call TRBJ1-1; D gene uncertain. The V gene lost 7 bases and the J gene lost 0 bases, with 15 bases spanning the gap. The CDR3 has 14 amino acids. Germline CDR1 is SQVTM and CDR2 is ANQGSEA. As DNA, the CDR3 is TGCAGCGCGTTCAGTTTCAACATGAACACTGAAGCTTTCTTT. The encoded protein is CSAFSFNMNTEAFF.

V usage is TRBV18 and J usage is TRBJ1-5; 12 bases match TRBD1. This CDR3 has 16 residues. V lost 2 bases, J lost 6 bases, and 5 bases stayed unmatched. Germline V gene lookup returns CDR1 KGHSH and CDR2 LQKENI. CDR3 sequence: CASSPGTGGGGQPQHF. The CDR3 DNA sequence: TGTGCCAGCTCACCAGGGACAGGGGGCGGAGGTCAGCCCCAGCATTTT.

The chain combines TRBV11-3 with TRBJ1-1; TRBD1 matches at 9 bases. The junction had 3 bases not matched to a gene; V was cut back by 0 bases and J by 10 bases. Germline V gene lookup returns CDR1 SGHNT and CDR2 YENEEA. The length of the CDR3 is 13 residues. CDR3 nucleotide sequence: TGTGCCAGCAGCTTAGACGGGACAGGGACAGCTTTCTTT. Its protein product is CASSLDGTGTAFF.

Here the CDR3 DNA reads TGTGCCAGCAGTGAATCGGGATTGAACACTGAAGCTTTCTTT. This gives the protein CASSESGLNTEAFF. J is TRBJ1-1 and V is TRBV25-1; D not certain. The germline V gene encodes CDR1 MGHDK and CDR2 SYGVNS. V was clipped by 1 base and J by 0 bases, with 6 bases between them. The CDR3 covers 14 residues.

This chain joins TRBV7-6 and TRBJ2-3; D is perhaps TRBD1 (6 bases). Germline values: CDR1 SGHVS, CDR2 FNYEAQ. Trimming left V 6 bases short and J 4 bases short, with 11 bases between. The CDR3 covers 13 residues. CDR3 region: CASSGQMADTQYF. The DNA for the CDR3 is TGTGCCAGCAGTGGACAGATGGCAGATACGCAGTATTTT.

This sequence joins TRBV6-5 and TRBJ1-2; no reliable D call. Germline V lookup: CDR1 MNHEY, CDR2 SVGAGI. V dropped 5 bases and J dropped 5 bases, with 12 bases sitting between them. CDR3 size: 13 residues. CDR3 amino acids: CASSTGLLYGYTF. As DNA, the CDR3 is TGTGCCAGCAGTACCGGACTCCTATATGGCTACACCTTC.

The chain has TRBV7-3 and TRBJ1-1; 7 bases match TRBD1. Per germline, CDR1 SGHTA and CDR2 FQGTGA. The CDR3 sequence is 14 residues long. The J segment lost 1 base and the V segment lost 5 bases, leaving 4 bases of the junction unmatched. CDR3 sequence (DNA): TGTGCCAGCAGCACGTCAGGGGGGAACACTGAAGCTTTCTTT. Its translation is CASSTSGGNTEAFF.

The chain employs TRBV6-6 and TRBJ1-3; 10 nucleotides line up with TRBD1. CDR3 length: 15 amino acids. Germline V gene lookup returns CDR1 MNHNY and CDR2 SVGAGI (reference sequence). The V and J ends lost 5 bases and 3 bases, in that order; junction bases with no gene match: 4. CDR3 sequence: CASSDRGRSGNTIYF. The CDR3 nucleotides are TGTGCCAGCAGTGACAGGGGGCGCAGTGGAAACACCATATATTTT.

The chain uses TRBV5-1 and TRBJ2-5, with D maybe TRBD2 (5 bases). This CDR3 has 11 residues. Germline CDR1 is SGHRS and CDR2 is YFSETQ. V gave up 7 bases and J gave up 5 bases, with 9 bases separating them. CDR3 nucleotide sequence: TGCGCCAGCCACGGCGGGGAGACCCAGTACTTC. Translated, it gives CASHGGETQYF.

This sequence joins TRBV7-2 and TRBJ2-7, with D hard to call. Germline CDR1 SGHTA, CDR2 FQGNSA. V lost 2 bases and J lost 6, with 14 bases in between. The CDR3 has 14 residues. CDR3 DNA: TGTGCCAGCAGCTTACGGTTGAGTCTCACCGAGCAGTACTTC. Translating gives CASSLRLSLTEQYF. Full variable domain (outside the CDR3, taken from reference TRBV7-2 and TRBJ2-7): GAGVSQSPSNKVTEKGKDVELRCDPISGHTALYWYRQSLGQGLEFLIYFQGNSAPDKSGLPSDRFSAERTGGSVSTLTIQRTQQEDSAVYLCASSLRLSLTEQYFGPGTRLTVT.

This chain connects TRBV18 to TRBJ1-1; tentative D call: TRBD1 (5 bases). V gave up 6 bases and J gave up 3 bases, with 14 bases separating them. Germline values: CDR1 KGHSH, CDR2 LQKENI. The CDR3 has 14 amino acids. Here the CDR3 DNA reads TGTGCCAGCTCGCAGACCATAGGGGACACTGAAGCTTTCTTT. Amino acids: CASSQTIGDTEAFF.

J is TRBJ2-1 and V is TRBV4-3; the D gene is possibly TRBD1 (5 bases). V lost 3 bases to trimming and J lost 8 bases, with 20 bases between them. The CDR3 length is 16 residues. Germline loops: CDR1 LGHNA, CDR2 YSLEER. The CDR3 DNA reads as TGCGCCAGCAGCCATAATCAGGGAAGGTTCAGGGATGAGCAGTTCTTC. The encoded protein is CASSHNQGRFRDEQFF.

This sequence joins TRBV30 and TRBJ1-1; D is uncertain. CDR3 length equals 14 residues. V was cut by 2 bases and J by 0 bases, with 10 bases left in between. Germline V gene lookup returns CDR1 GTSNPN and CDR2 SVGIG (reference sequence). The CDR3 loop is CAWSKRQLNTEAFF. CDR3 nucleotides: TGTGCCTGGAGTAAGAGGCAGCTGAACACTGAAGCTTTCTTT.

CDR3 in amino acids: CASSLASSTNEKLFF. The CDR3 DNA reads as TGTGCCAGCAGCTTAGCCTCCTCAACTAATGAAAAACTGTTTTTT. This sequence joins TRBV7-2 and TRBJ1-4; D gene ambiguous. The CDR3 has 15 amino acids. CDR1 is SGHTA and CDR2 is FQGNSA in the germline V gene. Trimming took 0 bases from V and 0 from J, leaving 5 bases between them.

V and J are TRBV6-6 and TRBJ1-6, with D perhaps TRBD1 (5 bases). Per the germline V gene, CDR1 is MNHNY and CDR2 is SVGAGI (reference sequence). Deletions cut 6 bases from V and 8 bases from J, with 14 bases between. The CDR3 has 14 amino acids. This CDR3 is CASRRPTRDSPLHF. CDR3 coding DNA: TGTGCCAGCAGAAGACCGACCAGGGATTCACCCCTCCACTTT.

J is TRBJ2-7 and V is TRBV6-6; 9 bases agree with TRBD1. The CDR3 has 14 amino acids. Germline assignment: CDR1 MNHNY and CDR2 SVGAGI (reference sequence). V was clipped by 8 bases and J by 4 bases; unmatched bases: 9. This chain's CDR3 is CASRRDRERYEQYF. The CDR3 DNA sequence: TGTGCCAGCCGAAGGGACAGGGAGAGGTACGAGCAGTACTTC.